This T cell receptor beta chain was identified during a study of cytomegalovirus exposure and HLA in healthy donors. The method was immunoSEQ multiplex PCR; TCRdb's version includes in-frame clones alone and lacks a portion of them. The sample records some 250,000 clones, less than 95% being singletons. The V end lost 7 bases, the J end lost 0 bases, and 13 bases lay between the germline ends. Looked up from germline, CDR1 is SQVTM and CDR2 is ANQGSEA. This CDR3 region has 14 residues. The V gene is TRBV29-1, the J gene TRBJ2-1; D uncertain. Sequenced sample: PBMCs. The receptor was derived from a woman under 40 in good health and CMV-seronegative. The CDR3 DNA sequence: TGCAGCGGATTGGACCAGAGCTCCTACAATGAGCAGTTCTTC. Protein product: CSGLDQSSYNEQFF.